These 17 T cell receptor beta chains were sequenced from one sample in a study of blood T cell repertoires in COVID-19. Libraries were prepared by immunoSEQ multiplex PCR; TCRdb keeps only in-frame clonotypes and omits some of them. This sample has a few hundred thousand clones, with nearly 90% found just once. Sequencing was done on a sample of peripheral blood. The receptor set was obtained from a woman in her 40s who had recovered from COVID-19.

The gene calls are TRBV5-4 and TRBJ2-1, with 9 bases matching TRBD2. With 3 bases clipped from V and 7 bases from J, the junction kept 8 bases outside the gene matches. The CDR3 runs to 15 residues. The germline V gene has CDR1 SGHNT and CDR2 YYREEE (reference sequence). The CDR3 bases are TGTGCCAGCAGCTCCCTAGCGGGGAGGGGGAATGAGCAGTTCTTC. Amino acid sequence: CASSSLAGRGNEQFF.

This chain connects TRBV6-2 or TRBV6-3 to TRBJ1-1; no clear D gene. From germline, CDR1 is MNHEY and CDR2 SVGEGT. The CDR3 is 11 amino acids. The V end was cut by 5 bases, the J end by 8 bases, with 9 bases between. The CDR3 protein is CASSDNGEAFF. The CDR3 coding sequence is TGTGCCAGCAGTGACAACGGAGAAGCTTTCTTT.

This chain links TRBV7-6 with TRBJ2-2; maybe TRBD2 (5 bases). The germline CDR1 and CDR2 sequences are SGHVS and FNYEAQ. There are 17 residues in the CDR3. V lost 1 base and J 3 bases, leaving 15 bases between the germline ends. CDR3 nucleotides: TGTGCCAGCAGCTTAGGGCGTACGGGGTTGGACACCGGGGAGCTGTTTTTT. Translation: CASSLGRTGLDTGELFF.

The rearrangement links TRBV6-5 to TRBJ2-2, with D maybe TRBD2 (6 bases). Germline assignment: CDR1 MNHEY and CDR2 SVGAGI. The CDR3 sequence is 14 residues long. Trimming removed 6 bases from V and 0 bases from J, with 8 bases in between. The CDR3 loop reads CASRRDSNTGELFF. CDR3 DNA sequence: TGTGCCAGCAGGAGGGACTCGAACACCGGGGAGCTGTTTTTT.

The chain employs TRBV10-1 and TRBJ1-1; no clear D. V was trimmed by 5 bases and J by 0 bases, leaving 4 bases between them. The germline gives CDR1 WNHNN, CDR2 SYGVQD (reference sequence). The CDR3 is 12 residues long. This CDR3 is CASSPMNTEAFF. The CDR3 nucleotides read TGCGCCAGCAGTCCTATGAACACTGAAGCTTTCTTT.

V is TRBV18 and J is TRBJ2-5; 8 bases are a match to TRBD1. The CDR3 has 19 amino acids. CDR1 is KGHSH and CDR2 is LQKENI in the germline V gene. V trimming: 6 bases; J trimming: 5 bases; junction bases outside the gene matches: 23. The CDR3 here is CASSPSAPRTGKLMETQYF. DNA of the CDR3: TGTGCCAGCTCGCCTTCAGCACCTAGGACAGGGAAGTTAATGGAGACCCAGTACTTC.

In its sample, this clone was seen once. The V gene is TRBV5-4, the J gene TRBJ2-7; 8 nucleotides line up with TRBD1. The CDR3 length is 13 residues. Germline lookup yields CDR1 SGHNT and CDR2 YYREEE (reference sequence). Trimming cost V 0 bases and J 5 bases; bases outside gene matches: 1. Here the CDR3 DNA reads TGTGCCAGCAGCTTGGCAGGGGGCCACGAGCAGTACTTC. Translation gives CASSLAGGHEQYF.

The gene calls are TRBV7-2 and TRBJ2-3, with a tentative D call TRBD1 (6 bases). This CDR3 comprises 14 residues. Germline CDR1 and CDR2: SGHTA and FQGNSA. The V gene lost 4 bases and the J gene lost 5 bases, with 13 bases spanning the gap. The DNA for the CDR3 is TGTGCCAGCAGCTATGGACAGAGTCTAGATACGCAGTATTTT. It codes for CASSYGQSLDTQYF.

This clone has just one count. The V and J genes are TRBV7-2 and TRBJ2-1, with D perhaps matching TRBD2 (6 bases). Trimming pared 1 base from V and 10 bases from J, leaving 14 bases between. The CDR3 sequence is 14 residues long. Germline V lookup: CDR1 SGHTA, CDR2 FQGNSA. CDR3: CASSLVVSGREQFF. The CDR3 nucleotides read TGTGCCAGCAGCTTAGTAGTTAGTGGGAGGGAGCAGTTCTTC. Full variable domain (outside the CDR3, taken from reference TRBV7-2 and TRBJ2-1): GAGVSQSPSNKVTEKGKDVELRCDPISGHTALYWYRQSLGQGLEFLIYFQGNSAPDKSGLPSDRFSAERTGGSVSTLTIQRTQQEDSAVYLCASSLVVSGREQFFGPGTRLTVL.

CDR3 nucleotides: TGTGCCAGCAGTGACTCCTCTGGGGCCAACGTCCTGACTTTC. Protein product: CASSDSSGANVLTF. V is TRBV2 and J is TRBJ2-6; D gene unclear. The V gene lost 3 bases and the J gene lost 0 bases, with 3 bases spanning the gap. The CDR3 loop spans 14 amino acids. Germline-derived CDR1 and CDR2 are SNHLY and FYNNEI.

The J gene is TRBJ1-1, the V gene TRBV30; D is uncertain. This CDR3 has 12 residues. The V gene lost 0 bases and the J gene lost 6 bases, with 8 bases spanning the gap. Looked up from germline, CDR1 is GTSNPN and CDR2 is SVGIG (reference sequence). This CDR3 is CAWSVSIAEAFF. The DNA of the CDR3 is TGTGCCTGGAGTGTGTCTATTGCTGAAGCTTTCTTT.

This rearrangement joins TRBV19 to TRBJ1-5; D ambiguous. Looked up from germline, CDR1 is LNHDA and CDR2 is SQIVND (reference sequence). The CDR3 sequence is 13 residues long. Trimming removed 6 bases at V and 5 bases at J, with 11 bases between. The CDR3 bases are TGTGCCAGTAGCAGGTCCCGTGATCAGCCCCAGCATTTT. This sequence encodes CASSRSRDQPQHF.

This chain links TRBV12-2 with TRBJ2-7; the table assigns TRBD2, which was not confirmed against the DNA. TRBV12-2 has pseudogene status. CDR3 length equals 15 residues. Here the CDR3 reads CASRLVRGGSYEQYF. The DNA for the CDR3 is TGTGCAAGTCGCTTAGTTCGGGGGGGCTCCTACGAGCAGTACTTC.

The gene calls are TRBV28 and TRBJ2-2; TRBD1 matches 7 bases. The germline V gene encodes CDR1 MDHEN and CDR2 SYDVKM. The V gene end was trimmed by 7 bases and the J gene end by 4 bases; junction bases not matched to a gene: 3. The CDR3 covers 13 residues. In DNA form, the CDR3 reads TGTGCCAGCACCCGGGACAGCACCGGGGAGCTGTTTTTT. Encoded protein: CASTRDSTGELFF.

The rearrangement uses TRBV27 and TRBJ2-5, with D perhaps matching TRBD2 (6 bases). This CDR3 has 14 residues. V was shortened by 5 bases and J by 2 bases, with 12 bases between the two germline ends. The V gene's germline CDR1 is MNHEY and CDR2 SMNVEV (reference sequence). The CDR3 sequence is CASSPQGLQETQYF. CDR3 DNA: TGTGCCAGCAGTCCTCAGGGACTTCAAGAGACCCAGTACTTC.

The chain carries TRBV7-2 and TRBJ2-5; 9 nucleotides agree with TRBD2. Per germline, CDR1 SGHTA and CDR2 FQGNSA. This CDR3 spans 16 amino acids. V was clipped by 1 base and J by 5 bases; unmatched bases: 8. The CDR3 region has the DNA TGTGCCAGCAGCTTAGAAAGCGGGAGGATGGTGGAGACCCAGTACTTC. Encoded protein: CASSLESGRMVETQYF.

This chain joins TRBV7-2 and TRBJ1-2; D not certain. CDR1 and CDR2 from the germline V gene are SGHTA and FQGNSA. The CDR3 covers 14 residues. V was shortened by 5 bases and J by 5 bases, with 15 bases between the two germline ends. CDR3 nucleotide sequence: TGTGCCAGCAGCACCGCGGGCGGAACTTATGGCTACACCTTC. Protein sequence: CASSTAGGTYGYTF.